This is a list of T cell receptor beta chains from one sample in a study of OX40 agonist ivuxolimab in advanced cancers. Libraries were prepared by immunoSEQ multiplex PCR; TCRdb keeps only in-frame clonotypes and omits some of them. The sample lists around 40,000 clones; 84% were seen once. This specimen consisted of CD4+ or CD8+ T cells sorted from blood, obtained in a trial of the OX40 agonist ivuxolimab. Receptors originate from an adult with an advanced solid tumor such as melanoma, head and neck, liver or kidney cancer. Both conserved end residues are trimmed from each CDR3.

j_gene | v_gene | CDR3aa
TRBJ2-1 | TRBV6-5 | ASSHGPNNEQF
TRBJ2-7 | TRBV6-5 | ASSYSGRFYEQY
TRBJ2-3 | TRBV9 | ASSRARTSGGADTQY
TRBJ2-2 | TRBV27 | ASTDTGELF
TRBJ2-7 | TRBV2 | ASRNPGPTYEQY
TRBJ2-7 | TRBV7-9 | ASSQDYYEQY
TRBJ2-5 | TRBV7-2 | ASSAVDRVKETQY
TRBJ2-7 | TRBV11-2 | ASSRSTSGGWGEQY
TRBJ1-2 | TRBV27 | ASRRPGYGYT
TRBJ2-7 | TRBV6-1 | ASRAGQGPSYEQY
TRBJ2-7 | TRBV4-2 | ASSPARGLGAYEQY
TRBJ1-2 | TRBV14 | ASSLTTENYGYT
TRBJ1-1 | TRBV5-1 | ASRPADGEAF
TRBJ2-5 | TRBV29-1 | SVEAPMRETQY
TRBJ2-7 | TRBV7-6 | ASSSGHFYEQY
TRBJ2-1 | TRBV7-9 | ASSSGGDYNEQF
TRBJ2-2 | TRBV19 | ASSIPGVVTGELF
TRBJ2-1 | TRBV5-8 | ASSPRDFRVDEQF
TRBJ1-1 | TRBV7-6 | ASSLAEGTEAF
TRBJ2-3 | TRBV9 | ASSVETGHSRDTQY
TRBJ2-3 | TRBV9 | ASSVHPSEGADTQY
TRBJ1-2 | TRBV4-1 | ASSQEAGQGGYT
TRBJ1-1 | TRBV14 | ASSQDLSPTMLNTEAF
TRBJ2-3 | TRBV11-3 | ASKGRGLAGGQGTDTQY
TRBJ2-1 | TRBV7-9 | ASSWTGYYNEQF
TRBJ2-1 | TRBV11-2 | ASSSYTSGEPKSEQF
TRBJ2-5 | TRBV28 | ASSLDRVETQY
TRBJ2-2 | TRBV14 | ASRRTSGGHGELF
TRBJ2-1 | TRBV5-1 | ASSLAGFYNEQF
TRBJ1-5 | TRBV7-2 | ASSLTPAGWNQPQH
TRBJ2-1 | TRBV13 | ASSLGNINEQF